This passage covers 14 T cell receptor beta chains from one sample sequenced in a study of cytomegalovirus exposure and HLA in healthy donors. The study ran its PCR with 60 Vbeta and 13 Jbeta primers. The method was immunoSEQ multiplex PCR; TCRdb's version includes in-frame clones alone and lacks a portion of them. The sample carries 85,000 to 90,000 clones, approximately 70% recorded once. Sequenced sample: PBMCs. Receptors were obtained from a man aged 30-40 years in good health and CMV-seronegative.

This clone has just a few counts. This chain links TRBV11-2 with TRBJ2-3; 10 nucleotides agree with TRBD2. Germline assignment: CDR1 SGHAT and CDR2 FQNNGV. This CDR3 is 15 amino acids long. The trim removed 5 bases at V and 4 bases at J, leaving 6 bases unmatched. CDR3 DNA sequence: TGTGCCAGCAGCGTACTAGCGGGGCTTGCAGATACGCAGTATTTT. This gives the protein CASSVLAGLADTQYF.

The rearrangement joins TRBV10-1 to TRBJ1-1, with D unresolved. Trimming pared 2 bases from V and 5 bases from J, leaving 6 bases between. The germline CDR1 and CDR2 sequences are WNHNN and SYGVQD (reference sequence). The CDR3 is 12 residues long. The CDR3 is CASSEPGTEAFF. Here the CDR3 DNA reads TGCGCCAGCAGTGAGCCCGGGACTGAAGCTTTCTTT.

CDR3 DNA sequence: TGTGCCAGCAGACCTCAACCGGGACAGGGCATCTACGAGCAGTACTTC. Translated, it gives CASRPQPGQGIYEQYF. The V and J genes are TRBV28 and TRBJ2-7; 9 bases line up with TRBD1. Germline V lookup: CDR1 MDHEN, CDR2 SYDVKM. V gave up 6 bases and J gave up 3 bases; unmatched junction bases: 12. CDR3 length equals 16 residues. The complete variable domain, with remaining parts taken from reference TRBV28 and TRBJ2-7, reads DVKVTQSSRYLVKRTGEKVFLECVQDMDHENMFWYRQDPGLGLRLIYFSYDVKMKEKGDIPEGYSVSREKKERFSLILESASTNQTSMYLCASRPQPGQGIYEQYFGPGTRLTVT.

The V gene is TRBV11-2, the J gene TRBJ2-2, with TRBD2 as a possible D gene (6 bases). Trimming shortened V by 1 base and J by 4 bases, and 16 bases separated the two germline ends. The CDR3 has 17 residues. The germline gives CDR1 SGHAT, CDR2 FQNNGV. The CDR3 sequence is CASSLVPSGPSTGELFF. The CDR3 DNA follows: TGTGCCAGCAGCTTAGTCCCGAGCGGGCCATCCACCGGGGAGCTGTTTTTT.

The table lists this clone with a few counts. The chain combines TRBV4-1 with TRBJ2-2; D is possibly TRBD1 (5 bases). The ends were cut back, 0 bases at V and 7 bases at J, with 6 bases in the middle. Germline lookup yields CDR1 MGHRA and CDR2 YSYEKL. This CDR3 contains 13 residues. This chain's CDR3 is CASSQDQGGELFF. For the CDR3, the DNA is TGCGCCAGCAGCCAAGATCAGGGCGGGGAGCTGTTTTTT.

The chain couples TRBV6-1 to TRBJ2-3, with TRBD1 identical over 10 bases. Trimming cost V 0 bases and J 4 bases; bases outside gene matches: 1. Per the germline V gene, CDR1 is MNHNS and CDR2 is SASEGT. The CDR3 totals 15 residues. The CDR3 is CASSEATGGADTQYF. In DNA form, the CDR3 reads TGTGCCAGCAGTGAAGCGACAGGGGGCGCAGATACGCAGTATTTT.

This clone came up once. The rearrangement uses TRBV7-6 and TRBJ1-2; the D gene is possibly TRBD1 (5 bases). V lost 5 bases to trimming and J lost 5 bases, with 12 bases between them. The length of the CDR3 is 13 residues. Germline V gene lookup returns CDR1 SGHVS and CDR2 FNYEAQ. CDR3 bases: TGTGCCAGCAGCCCCACGGGACTTTATGGCTACACCTTC. It translates to CASSPTGLYGYTF.

The rearrangement links TRBV6-6 to TRBJ2-7, with 7 bases identical to TRBD2. CDR3 size: 16 residues. CDR1 is MNHNY and CDR2 is SVGAGI in the germline V gene (reference sequence). The V gene end was trimmed by 2 bases and the J gene end by 0 bases; junction bases not matched to a gene: 7. The CDR3 here is CASSYPSGKNSYEQYF. In DNA form, the CDR3 reads TGTGCCAGCAGTTACCCCAGCGGGAAGAACTCCTACGAGCAGTACTTC.

A few counts support this clone. The chain links TRBV7-9 to TRBJ2-2, with D perhaps TRBD1 (6 bases). The CDR3 is 17 amino acids. Germline loops: CDR1 SEHNR, CDR2 FQNEAQ (reference sequence). The ends were cut back, 5 bases at V and 8 bases at J, with 24 bases in the middle. The CDR3 DNA follows: TGTGCCAGCAGCCCCCAGCCAGGGGTCGGGGTCCCGGGGGAGCTGTTTTTT. The encoded protein is CASSPQPGVGVPGELFF. Complete variable domain (other parts from reference TRBV7-9 and TRBJ2-2): DTGVSQNPRHKITKRGQNVTFRCDPISEHNRLYWYRQTLGQGPEFLTYFQNEAQLEKSRLLSDRFSAERPKGSFSTLEIQRTEQGDSAMYLCASSPQPGVGVPGELFFGEGSRLTVL.

This clone was recorded only once. One end of the junction varies from germline; a read error may be responsible. The chain has TRBV5-1 and TRBJ1-2; 7 positions agree with TRBD1. From germline, CDR1 is SGHRS and CDR2 YFSETQ. The CDR3 length is 17 residues. The CDR3 DNA reads as TGCGCCAGCAGCTTGGTTGGTGTGGGACAGACTAACTATGGCTACCCCTTC. Translating gives CASSLVGVGQTNYGYPF.

This clone was detected only a few times. V gene TRBV11-3 combines with J gene TRBJ1-2; 9 nucleotides align to TRBD1. V was clipped by 7 bases and J by 12 bases; unmatched bases: 15. The CDR3 is made up of 14 amino acids. In germline, CDR1 is SGHNT, CDR2 YENEEA. This CDR3 reads CASTYYGRTGDDTF. CDR3 DNA sequence: TGTGCCAGCACCTATTACGGCCGGACAGGGGACGACACCTTC.

V usage is TRBV30 and J usage is TRBJ2-1, with 13 bases matching TRBD2. This CDR3 comprises 15 residues. Germline V gene lookup returns CDR1 GTSNPN and CDR2 SVGIG (reference sequence). J lost 9 bases, V lost 0 bases, and 5 bases had no gene match. The CDR3 here is CAWSVGLAGSGEQFF. DNA of the CDR3: TGTGCCTGGAGTGTGGGACTAGCGGGGTCGGGTGAGCAGTTCTTC.

The chain recombines TRBV6-6 with TRBJ1-1, with a possible D match to TRBD1 (6 bases). Per germline, CDR1 MNHNY and CDR2 SVGAGI (reference sequence). CDR3 size: 13 residues. V gave up 9 bases and J gave up 4 bases, with 15 bases separating them. The CDR3 protein is CASSRGVGTEAFF. In DNA, the CDR3 is TGTGCCAGTTCCAGGGGTGTCGGCACTGAAGCTTTCTTT.

The J gene is TRBJ2-7, the V gene TRBV4-1; D gene unclear. The CDR3 runs 16 residues. From germline, CDR1 is MGHRA and CDR2 YSYEKL. Between the trimmed V and J ends, which lost 1 base and 0 bases, there was a span of 13 bases. In DNA form, the CDR3 reads TGCGCCAGCAGCCAAGGACCACAGCCCAGCTCCTACGAGCAGTACTTC. It specifies CASSQGPQPSSYEQYF.